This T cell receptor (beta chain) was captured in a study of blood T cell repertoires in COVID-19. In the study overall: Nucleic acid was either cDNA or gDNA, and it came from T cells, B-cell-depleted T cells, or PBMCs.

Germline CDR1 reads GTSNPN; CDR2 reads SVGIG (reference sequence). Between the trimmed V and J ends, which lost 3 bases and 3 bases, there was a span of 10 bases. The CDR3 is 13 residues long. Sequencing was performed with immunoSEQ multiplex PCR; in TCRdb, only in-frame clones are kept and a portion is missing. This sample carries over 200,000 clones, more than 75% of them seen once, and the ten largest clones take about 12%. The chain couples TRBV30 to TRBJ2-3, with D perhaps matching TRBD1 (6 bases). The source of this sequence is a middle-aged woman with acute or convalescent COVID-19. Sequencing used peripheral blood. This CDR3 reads CAWRGARTDTQYF. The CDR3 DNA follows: TGTGCCTGGAGGGGGGCCAGGACAGATACGCAGTATTTT.